Sequencing of this TCR beta chain was carried out in a study of cytomegalovirus exposure and HLA in healthy donors. The PCR used 60 Vbeta and 13 Jbeta primers. TCRdb's copy holds only in-frame clones and misses some; the assay was immunoSEQ multiplex PCR. Among approximately 97,000 clones listed, 70% to 75% were seen once. Germline V gives CDR1 SGHRS, CDR2 YFSETQ. The CDR3 length is 14 residues. Trimming cost V 1 base and J 2 bases, with 10 bases left between them. The chain links TRBV5-1 to TRBJ2-7; D perhaps matches TRBD1 (6 bases). This receptor was taken from a man aged 35 to 55 in good health and CMV-seronegative. Sample: PBMCs. DNA of the CDR3: TGCGCCAGCAGCTTGAGGCCAGGGGCCTACGAGCAGTACTTC. Its translation is CASSLRPGAYEQYF.